The T cell receptor beta chain described here comes from a study of blood T cells in healthy people across ages. A J-beta primer mix and a sample-barcoded 5' primer were used in a second PCR of roughly 6 to 11 cycles. Each of the samples gave a minimum of 2.5 million paired-end reads that contained CDR3. From the 5' RACE reads, TCRdb called clonotypes with MiXCR, one entry per CDR3 protein. The sample records some 900,000 distinct CDR3 sequences, less than 35% being singletons. Comments on this clonotype: Its cognate antigen is unknown.

V lost 0 bases and J lost 2; bases outside the gene matches: 5. The germline gives CDR1 SGHRS, CDR2 YFSETQ. CDR3 size: 16 residues. Study results and caveats: Total diversity from one million sequenced T cells was likely underestimated.

Donors were systemically healthy Caucasian individuals from Russia aged about 6 to 90 years. The sequencing input was blood. The V call is TRBV5-1, the J call TRBJ2-1, with 7 bases fitting TRBD1. The TCR sequence derives from a woman older than 75 in good health. CDR3 residues: CASSLVEQGAYNEQFF. The CDR3 coding sequence is TGCGCCAGCAGCTTGGTGGAGCAGGGGGCCTACAATGAGCAGTTCTTC.